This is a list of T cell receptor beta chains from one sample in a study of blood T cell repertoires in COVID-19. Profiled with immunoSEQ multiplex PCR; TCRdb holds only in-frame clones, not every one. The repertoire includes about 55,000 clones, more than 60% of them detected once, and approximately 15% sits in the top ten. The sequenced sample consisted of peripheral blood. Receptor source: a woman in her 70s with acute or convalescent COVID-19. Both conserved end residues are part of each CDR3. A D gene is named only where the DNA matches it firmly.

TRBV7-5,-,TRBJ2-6,CVRSPSVLWSRGANVLTF
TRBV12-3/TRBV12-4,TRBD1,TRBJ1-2,CASSLEGGHGYTF
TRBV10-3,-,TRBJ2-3,CAIRVTASTDTQYF
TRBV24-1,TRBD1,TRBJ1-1,CATSGGQGGNTEAFF
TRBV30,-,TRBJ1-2,CAWSLTVNYGYTF
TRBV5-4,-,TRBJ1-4,CASSLGGQFNEKLFF
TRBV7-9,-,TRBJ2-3,CASTLGQRSDTQYF
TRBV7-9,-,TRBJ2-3,CASSPGLRTDTQYF
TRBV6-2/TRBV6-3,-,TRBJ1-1,CASSRDMRRTEAFF
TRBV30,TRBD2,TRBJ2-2,CAWVQRGANTGELFF
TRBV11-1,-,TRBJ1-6,CASSLARQGSNSPLHF
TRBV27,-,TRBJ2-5,CASSPLLAGLQETQYF
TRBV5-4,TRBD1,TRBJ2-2,CASSSGQGHTGELFF
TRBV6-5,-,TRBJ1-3,CAANQGSTPGNTIYF
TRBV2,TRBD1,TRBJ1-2,CASSEGRDRGYGYTF
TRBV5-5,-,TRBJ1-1,CASSLGAVSLNTEAFF
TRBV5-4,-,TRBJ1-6,CASSWSEGSPSYNSPLHF
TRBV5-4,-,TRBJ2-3,CASSTPEGTDTQYF
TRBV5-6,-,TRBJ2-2,CASSPQADTRYELFF
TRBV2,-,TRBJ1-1,CATSQEGNTEAFF
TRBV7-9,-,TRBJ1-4,CASSLALGGKLFF
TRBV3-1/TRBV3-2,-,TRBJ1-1,CASSPGGNTEAFF
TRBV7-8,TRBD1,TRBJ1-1,CASTPLFGTGGVNTEAFF
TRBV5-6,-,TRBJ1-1,CASSLALNERAFF
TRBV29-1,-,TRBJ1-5,CSVAGDRDQPQHF
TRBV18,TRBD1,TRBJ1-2,CASSPPMEGQGAYGYTF
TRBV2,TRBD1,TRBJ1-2,CASSPLGQEDPYGYTF
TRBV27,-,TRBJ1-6,CASSPDTSYNSPLHF
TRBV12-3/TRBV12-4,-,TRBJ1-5,CASSLMGAPMHF
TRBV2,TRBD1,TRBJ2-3,CASSQPGTGAADTQYF
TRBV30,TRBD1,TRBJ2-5,CAWIAGTGGETQYF
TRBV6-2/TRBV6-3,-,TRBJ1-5,CASSYTGGNQPQHF
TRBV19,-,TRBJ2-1,CASSISAGTRRDNEQFF
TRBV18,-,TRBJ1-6,CASSHKQGPDSPLHF
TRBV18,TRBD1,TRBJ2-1,CASSSGTGGFNEQFF
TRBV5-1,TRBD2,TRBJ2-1,CASSGGLAGGQEQFF
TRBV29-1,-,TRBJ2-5,CSAGLFQETQYF
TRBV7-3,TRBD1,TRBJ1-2,CASSLWVRTGHGYTF
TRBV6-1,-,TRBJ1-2,CASSESGLSYGYTF
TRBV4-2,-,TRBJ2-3,CASSQDVTTNPQYF
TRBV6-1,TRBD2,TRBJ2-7,CASSARLAGGFYEQYF
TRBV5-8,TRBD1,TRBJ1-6,CATLLTGGNSPLHF